This T cell receptor beta chain was sequenced in a study of blood T cell repertoires in COVID-19. Study context: Acute-phase and convalescent COVID-19 samples originated in the United States, Italy and Spain.

Authors' data handling: Amplifying reference gene primers gave estimates of nucleated cell counts. TCRdb's table, derived via immunoSEQ multiplex PCR, lists solely in-frame clones and lacks some. The V and J calls and clone size are taken from that table; D and trimming were inferred from the DNA. The table lists 130,000 or so clones, about 83% of them singletons. V trimming: 6 bases; J trimming: 6 bases; junction bases outside the gene matches: 7. Germline values: CDR1 MNHEY, CDR2 SMNVEV (reference sequence). CDR3 length: 14 residues. The TCR comes from a human donor in a cohort sampled during active COVID-19. The chain carries TRBV27 and TRBJ2-7; TRBD1 matches 11 bases. The sample consisted of peripheral blood. The CDR3 loop reads CASRGQGASLEQYF. In nucleotides, the CDR3 is TGTGCCAGCAGAGGACAGGGGGCGAGTCTCGAGCAGTACTTC.